The next 23 T cell receptor beta chains were all read from a single sample in a study of identical twins (dated by TCRdb to about 2016). Library prep was done by 5' RACE. The run used an Illumina HiSeq 2000. TCRdb redid the processing of the public reads, applying fastp at Q25 and MiXCR, and retained in-frame beta chains. CDR3 protein duplicates are merged, each entry listing the most common genes and DNA. This sample gives around 230,000 distinct CDR3 sequences in total; 5.5% to 7.5% of them show up just once. 13% to 15% of the sample belongs to the ten largest clones. Separately, the same data were catalogued under a study of T cells expressing NK-cell markers.

Sequencing was carried out using CD8+ T cells sorted from blood. These TCRs come from a woman between 18 and 30 years old in good health.

This clonotype was counted many times. The chain joins TRBV5-6 to TRBJ2-5; the match to TRBD2 covers 15 bases. V lost 3 bases and J lost 4; bases outside the gene matches: 1. Looked up from germline, CDR1 is SGHDT and CDR2 is YYEEEE. The CDR3 runs to 15 residues. The DNA of the CDR3 is TGTGCCAGCAGCTCGGGACTAGCGGGAGGAGAGACCCAGTACTTC. Translated, it gives CASSSGLAGGETQYF.

This clonotype occurred many times. The chain uses TRBV12-3 or TRBV12-4 and TRBJ2-7, with 7 positions matching TRBD2. V trimming: 4 bases; J trimming: 0 bases; junction bases outside the gene matches: 6. There are 15 residues in the CDR3. The CDR3 region is CASSSGGDYSYEQYF. CDR3 coding DNA: TGTGCCAGCAGTTCAGGAGGGGACTACTCCTACGAGCAGTACTTC.

This clonotype occurred a few times. The chain is built from TRBV2 and TRBJ2-3; TRBD2 is a possible D gene (6 bases). Germline CDR1 is SNHLY and CDR2 is FYNNEI. The CDR3 has 16 residues. Trimming took off 2 bases at V and 4 bases at J, with 16 bases between the two ends. The DNA of the CDR3 is TGTGCCAGCAGTGAAATTTGGCAGGGAGGCGCAGATACGCAGTATTTT. This gives the protein CASSEIWQGGADTQYF.

The V and J genes are TRBV20-1 and TRBJ2-4; tentative D call: TRBD2 (5 bases). V was trimmed by 2 bases and J by 9 bases, leaving 17 bases between them. Germline V CDR1 and CDR2: DFQATT, SNEGSKA (reference sequence). The length of the CDR3 is 14 residues. The CDR3 DNA reads TGCAGTGCTAGAAAGGGAGAGGATGCCGGCATTCAGTACTTC. It specifies CSARKGEDAGIQYF.

V usage is TRBV12-3 or TRBV12-4 and J usage is TRBJ2-7, with D maybe TRBD2 (6 bases). CDR3 length: 13 amino acids. V was trimmed by 7 bases and J by 3 bases, leaving 13 bases between them. This chain's CDR3 is CASTGGSHYEQYF. The DNA of the CDR3 is TGTGCCAGCACCGGAGGGAGCCACTACGAGCAGTACTTC.

This sequence joins TRBV13 and TRBJ2-3, with D tentatively TRBD2 (5 bases). V lost 0 bases, J lost 6 bases, and 10 bases lay in between. The CDR3 has 14 residues. From germline, CDR1 is PRHDT and CDR2 FYEKMQ (reference sequence). The CDR3 sequence: CASSLGLGGDTQYF. The CDR3 bases are TGTGCCAGCAGCTTAGGCCTAGGAGGTGATACGCAGTATTTT.

This clonotype occurred a few times. The chain carries TRBV11-2 and TRBJ2-7, with TRBD2 identical over 16 bases. The CDR3 consists of 18 residues. V gave up 5 bases and J gave up 2 bases; unmatched junction bases: 9. The germline CDR1 and CDR2 sequences are SGHAT and FQNNGV. The CDR3 reads CASSLGTSGRVGAYEQYF. The CDR3 DNA reads as TGTGCCAGCAGCCTGGGGACTAGCGGGAGGGTCGGAGCCTACGAGCAGTACTTC.

This clonotype was counted only a few times. The rearrangement joins TRBV11-2 to TRBJ1-1; the D is unclear. The V gene lost 1 base and the J gene lost 4 bases, with 13 bases spanning the gap. Looked up from germline, CDR1 is SGHAT and CDR2 is FQNNGV. This CDR3 contains 15 residues. The CDR3 protein is CASSLALAARTEAFF. CDR3 bases: TGTGCCAGCAGCTTAGCCCTGGCCGCGCGCACTGAAGCTTTCTTT.

This clonotype came up a few times. The rearrangement uses TRBV11-1 and TRBJ2-3; 13 nucleotides line up with TRBD2. Germline loops: CDR1 SGHAT, CDR2 FQDESV (reference sequence). CDR3 length: 18 amino acids. V was pared by 4 bases and J by 6 bases, with 13 bases of the junction left unmatched. This chain's CDR3 is CASSSRTSGGLAHDTQYF. The CDR3 nucleotides are TGTGCCAGCAGCTCCCGGACTAGCGGGGGACTAGCACACGATACGCAGTATTTT.

There are a few counts of this clonotype. The chain joins TRBV29-1 to TRBJ2-5, with D unclear. V was clipped by 6 bases and J by 10 bases, with 6 bases between them. This CDR3 spans 8 amino acids. The V gene's germline CDR1 is SQVTM and CDR2 ANQGSEA. CDR3 region: CSVGHQYF. The CDR3 bases are TGCAGCGTCGGCCACCAGTACTTC.

This clonotype showed up many times. The V and J genes are TRBV4-3 and TRBJ2-3; D call uncertain. The CDR3 spans 14 residues. Germline CDR1 reads LGHNA; CDR2 reads YSLEER. V lost 1 base and J lost 2, with 7 bases in between. The CDR3 nucleotides read TGCGCCAGCAGCCAAGCCCCTTACACAGATACGCAGTATTTT. It translates to CASSQAPYTDTQYF.

The chain links TRBV20-1 to TRBJ2-1, with 11 nucleotides matching TRBD2. The V gene's germline CDR1 is DFQATT and CDR2 SNEGSKA (reference sequence). The CDR3 is 14 amino acids. This CDR3 reads CSALSGGAGNEQFF. CDR3 bases: TGCAGCGCACTTAGCGGGGGGGCCGGTAATGAGCAGTTCTTC.

There are many counts of this clonotype. The genes are TRBV7-9 and TRBJ2-7; D possibly uses TRBD1 or TRBD2 (5 bases each). Per germline, CDR1 SEHNR and CDR2 FQNEAQ (reference sequence). The CDR3 spans 14 residues. V lost 5 bases to trimming and J lost 4 bases, with 15 bases between them. DNA for the CDR3: TGTGCCAGCAGCCCCTGGGGGAGAGCTTACGAGCAGTACTTC. This gives the protein CASSPWGRAYEQYF.

J is TRBJ2-1 and V is TRBV30; TRBD2 matches at 9 bases. The CDR3 is 12 amino acids. Germline CDR1 is GTSNPN and CDR2 is SVGIG (reference sequence). V lost 8 bases, J lost 6 bases, and 5 bases stayed unmatched. The DNA for the CDR3 is TGTGCCCACTGGGGACTAGCCAATGAGCAGTTCTTC. Its protein product is CAHWGLANEQFF.

The V gene is TRBV12-5, the J gene TRBJ2-6; D ambiguous. Trimming cost V 2 bases and J 1 base, with 6 bases left between them. The CDR3 loop spans 15 amino acids. The germline V gene has CDR1 LGHNT and CDR2 FRNRAP. CDR3 region: CASGLTWSGANVLTF. DNA of the CDR3: TGTGCTAGTGGTTTGACGTGGTCTGGGGCCAACGTCCTGACTTTC. Together with reference TRBV12-5 and TRBJ2-6, the CDR3 gives the full variable domain: DARVTQTPRHKVTEMGQEVTMRCQPILGHNTVFWYRQTMMQGLELLAYFRNRAPLDDSGMPKDRFSAEMPDATLATLKIQPSEPRDSAVYFCASGLTWSGANVLTFGAGSRLTVL.

This clonotype was observed many times. The chain uses TRBV9 and TRBJ2-1, with 10 bases identical to TRBD2. CDR3 length: 15 residues. The germline V gene has CDR1 SGDLS and CDR2 YYNGEE. J gave up 8 bases and V 3 bases, and 8 bases lay outside the gene matches. The CDR3, as DNA: TGTGCCAGCAGCGCTAGCGGGAGTCTTGGCGATGAGCAGTTCTTC. Translation gives CASSASGSLGDEQFF.

V is TRBV27 and J is TRBJ1-5, with a possible D match to TRBD1 (6 bases). V was pared by 5 bases and J by 7 bases, with 12 bases between. Germline V lookup: CDR1 MNHEY, CDR2 SMNVEV (reference sequence). The CDR3 length is 13 residues. CDR3 protein: CASSPGQQQPQHF. As DNA, the CDR3 is TGTGCCAGCAGTCCTGGACAGCAACAGCCCCAGCATTTT.

CDR3 protein: CASRRLADPYNEQFF. As DNA, the CDR3 is TGTGCCAGCAGACGTCTAGCGGATCCCTACAATGAGCAGTTCTTC. The rearrangement links TRBV6-2 or TRBV6-3 to TRBJ2-1; TRBD2 aligns across 7 bases. Trimming took 6 bases from V and 2 from J; bases not matched to a gene: 7. Germline values: CDR1 MNHEY, CDR2 SVGEGT. This CDR3 spans 15 amino acids.

V usage is TRBV7-3 and J usage is TRBJ2-1; the match to TRBD2 covers 10 bases. This CDR3 spans 14 amino acids. The junction had 3 bases not matched to a gene; V was cut back by 5 bases and J by 5 bases. Germline-derived CDR1 and CDR2 are SGHTA and FQGTGA. The CDR3 reads CASSPSGGDNEQFF. CDR3 bases: TGTGCCAGCAGCCCTAGCGGGGGAGACAATGAGCAGTTCTTC.

This clonotype was seen only a few times. CDR3 loop: CASARRGDRGDEQYF. For the CDR3, the DNA is TGTGCCAGCGCACGCCGCGGGGACAGGGGGGACGAGCAGTACTTC. The chain links TRBV2 to TRBJ2-7; 11 nucleotides match TRBD1. CDR1 and CDR2 from the germline V gene are SNHLY and FYNNEI. Trimming cost V 8 bases and J 5 bases; bases outside gene matches: 11. This CDR3 is 15 amino acids long.

The chain combines TRBV6-5 with TRBJ2-5; D is ambiguous. This CDR3 is 15 amino acids long. The germline CDR1 and CDR2 sequences are MNHEY and SVGAGI. V was trimmed by 0 bases and J by 0 bases, leaving 8 bases between them. CDR3 residues: CASSYSGSDQETQYF. As DNA, the CDR3 is TGTGCCAGCAGTTACTCTGGGTCTGACCAAGAGACCCAGTACTTC.

The sample holds many counts of this clonotype. The J gene is TRBJ1-6, the V gene TRBV25-1; D gene unclear. Germline lookup yields CDR1 MGHDK and CDR2 SYGVNS. Trimming took off 4 bases at V and 7 bases at J, with 14 bases between the two ends. This CDR3 is built from 15 residues. The CDR3 DNA reads as TGTGCCAGCAGTGGGGCTCCTTCAAGGAATTCACCCCTCCACTTT. Protein sequence: CASSGAPSRNSPLHF.

The chain carries TRBV5-8 and TRBJ1-1; D unclear. The length of the CDR3 is 14 residues. The germline V gene encodes CDR1 SGHTS and CDR2 YDEGEE. V was cut by 3 bases and J by 4 bases, with 13 bases left in between. The CDR3 DNA reads as TGTGCCAGCAGCTCCGGAATGACGGGCACTGAAGCTTTCTTT. It is translated as CASSSGMTGTEAFF.